This TCR beta chain was captured by sequencing in a study of T cell responses to AZD1222 COVID-19 vaccine. Study-wide background: Investigators merged groups given second doses at roughly 4 or roughly 12 weeks. Study findings and constraints: Spike-wide coverage was observed for vaccine-associated CD4 TCRs, with dominant responses at 160-218 and 743-854. Donors in the cohort were predominantly white British and more often female, and clonal diversity was possibly underestimated.

The CDR3 has 11 residues. V was trimmed by 6 bases and J by 0 bases, leaving 2 bases between them. Germline assignment: CDR1 SNHLY and CDR2 FYNNEI. TCRdb keeps only in-frame clones here, not all; method: immunoSEQ multiplex PCR. The sample has over 100,000 clones; over 90% are singletons. About this clone: What it recognizes is unknown.

The rearrangement joins TRBV2 to TRBJ2-5; D gene unclear. The sequences come from peripheral blood, collected on day 0 of AZD1222 vaccination. This sequence was found in an adult in good health. The CDR3 nucleotides are TGTGCCAGCAGCTACCAAGAGACCCAGTACTTC. Its protein is CASSYQETQYF. Drawing the rest from reference TRBV2 and TRBJ2-5, the complete variable domain is EPEVTQTPSHQVTQMGQEVILRCVPISNHLYFYWYRQILGQKVEFLVSFYNNEISEKSEIFDDQFSVERPDGSNFTLKIRSTKLEDSAMYFCASSYQETQYFGPGTRLLVL.